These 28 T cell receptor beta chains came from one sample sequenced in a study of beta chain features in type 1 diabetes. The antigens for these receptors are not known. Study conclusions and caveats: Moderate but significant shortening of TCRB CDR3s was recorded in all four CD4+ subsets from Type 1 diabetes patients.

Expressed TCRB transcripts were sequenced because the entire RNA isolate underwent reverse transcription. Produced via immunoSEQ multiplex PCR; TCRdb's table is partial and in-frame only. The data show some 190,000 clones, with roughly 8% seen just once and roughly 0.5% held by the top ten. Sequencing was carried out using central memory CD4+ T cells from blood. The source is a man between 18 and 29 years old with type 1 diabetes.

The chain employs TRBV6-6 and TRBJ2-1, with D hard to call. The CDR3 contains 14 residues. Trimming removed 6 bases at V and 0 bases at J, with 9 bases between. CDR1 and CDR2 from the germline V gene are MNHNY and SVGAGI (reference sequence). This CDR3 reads CASSYASSYNEQFF. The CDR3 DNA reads TGTGCCAGCAGCTACGCTAGCTCCTACAATGAGCAGTTCTTC.

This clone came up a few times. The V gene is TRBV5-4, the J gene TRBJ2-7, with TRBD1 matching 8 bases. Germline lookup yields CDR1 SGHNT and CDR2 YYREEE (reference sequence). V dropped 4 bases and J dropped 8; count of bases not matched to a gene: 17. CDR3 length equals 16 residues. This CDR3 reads CASSRKSDRGVEKQYF. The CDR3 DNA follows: TGTGCCAGCAGCCGGAAATCAGACAGGGGAGTCGAAAAGCAGTACTTC.

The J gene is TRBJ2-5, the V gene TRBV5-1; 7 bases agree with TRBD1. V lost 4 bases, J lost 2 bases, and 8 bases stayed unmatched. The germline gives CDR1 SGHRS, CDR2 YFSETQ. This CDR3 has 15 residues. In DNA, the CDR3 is TGCGCCAGCAGCGCCTTCCCGGGACAGCAAGAGACCCAGTACTTC. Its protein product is CASSAFPGQQETQYF.

In nucleotides, the CDR3 is TGTGCCAGTAGTATATGGGGCAGGGAGAACACCGGGGAGCTGTTTTTT. This codes for CASSIWGRENTGELFF. The chain carries TRBV19 and TRBJ2-2; possibly TRBD1 for D (5 bases). V was cut by 2 bases and J by 1 base, with 11 bases left in between. The germline V gene has CDR1 LNHDA and CDR2 SQIVND (reference sequence). The CDR3 has 16 residues.

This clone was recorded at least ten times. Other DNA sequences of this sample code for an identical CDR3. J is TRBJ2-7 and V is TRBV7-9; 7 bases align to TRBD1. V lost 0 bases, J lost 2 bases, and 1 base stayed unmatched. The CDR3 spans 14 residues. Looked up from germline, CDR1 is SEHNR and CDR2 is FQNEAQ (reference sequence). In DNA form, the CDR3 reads TGTGCCAGCAGCTTAGCAGGGACAGCCTACGAGCAGTACTTC. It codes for CASSLAGTAYEQYF.

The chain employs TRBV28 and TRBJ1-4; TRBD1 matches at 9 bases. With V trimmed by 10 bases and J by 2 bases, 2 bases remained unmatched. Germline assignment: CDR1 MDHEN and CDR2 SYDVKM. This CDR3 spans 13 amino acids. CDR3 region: CAITGGTNEKLFF. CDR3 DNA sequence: TGTGCCATTACAGGGGGCACTAATGAAAAACTGTTTTTT.

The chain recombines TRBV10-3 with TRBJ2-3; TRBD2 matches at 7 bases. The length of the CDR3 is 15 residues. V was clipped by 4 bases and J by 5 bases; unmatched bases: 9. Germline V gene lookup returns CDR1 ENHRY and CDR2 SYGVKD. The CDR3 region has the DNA TGTGCCATCAGTGTAGCGGGTGGTTTGGGAGATACGCAGTATTTT. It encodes CAISVAGGLGDTQYF.

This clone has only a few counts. CDR3 nucleotides: TGTGCCAGCAGCTTAGATCATAGCGGGAGTACCTCCTACAATGAGCAGTTCTTC. It yields the protein CASSLDHSGSTSYNEQFF. The genes are TRBV11-2 and TRBJ2-1; TRBD2 matches 9 bases. The CDR3 runs 18 residues. The V and J ends lost 0 bases and 0 bases, in that order; junction bases with no gene match: 6. Germline V gene lookup returns CDR1 SGHAT and CDR2 FQNNGV.

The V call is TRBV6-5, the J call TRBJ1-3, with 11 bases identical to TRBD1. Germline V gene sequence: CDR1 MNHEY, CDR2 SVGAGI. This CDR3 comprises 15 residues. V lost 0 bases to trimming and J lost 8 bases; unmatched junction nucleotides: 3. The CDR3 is CASSYSGTGGDTIYF. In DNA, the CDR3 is TGTGCCAGCAGTTACTCCGGGACAGGGGGGGACACCATATATTTT.

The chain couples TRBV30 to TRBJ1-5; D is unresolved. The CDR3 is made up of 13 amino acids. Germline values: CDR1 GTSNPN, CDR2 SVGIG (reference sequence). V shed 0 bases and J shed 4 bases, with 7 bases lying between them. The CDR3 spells CAWSVKENQPQHF. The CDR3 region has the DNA TGTGCCTGGAGTGTAAAGGAGAATCAGCCCCAGCATTTT.

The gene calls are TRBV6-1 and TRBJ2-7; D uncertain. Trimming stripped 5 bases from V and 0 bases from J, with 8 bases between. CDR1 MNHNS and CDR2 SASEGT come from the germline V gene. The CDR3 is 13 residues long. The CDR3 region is CASSNFPSYEQYF. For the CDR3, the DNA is TGTGCCAGCAGTAACTTCCCCTCCTACGAGCAGTACTTC.

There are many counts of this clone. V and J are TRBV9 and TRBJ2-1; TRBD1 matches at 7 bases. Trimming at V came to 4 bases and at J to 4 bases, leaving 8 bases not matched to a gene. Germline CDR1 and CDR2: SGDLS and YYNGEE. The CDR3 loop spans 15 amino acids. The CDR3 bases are TGTGCCAGCAGCTCCCGACAGGGAGCGTACAATGAGCAGTTCTTC. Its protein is CASSSRQGAYNEQFF.

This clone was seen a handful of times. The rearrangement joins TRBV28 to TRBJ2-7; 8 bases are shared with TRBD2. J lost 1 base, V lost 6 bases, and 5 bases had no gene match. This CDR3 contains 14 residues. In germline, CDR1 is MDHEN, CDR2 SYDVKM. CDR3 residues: CASSNGGASYEQYF. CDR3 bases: TGTGCCAGCAGCAACGGGGGGGCATCCTACGAGCAGTACTTC.

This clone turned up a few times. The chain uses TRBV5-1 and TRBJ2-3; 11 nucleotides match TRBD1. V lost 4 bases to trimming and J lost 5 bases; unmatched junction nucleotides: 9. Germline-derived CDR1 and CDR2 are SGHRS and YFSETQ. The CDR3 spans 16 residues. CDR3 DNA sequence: TGCGCCAGCAGCCCTGGGACAGGGGGTCGGGGAGATACGCAGTATTTT. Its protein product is CASSPGTGGRGDTQYF.

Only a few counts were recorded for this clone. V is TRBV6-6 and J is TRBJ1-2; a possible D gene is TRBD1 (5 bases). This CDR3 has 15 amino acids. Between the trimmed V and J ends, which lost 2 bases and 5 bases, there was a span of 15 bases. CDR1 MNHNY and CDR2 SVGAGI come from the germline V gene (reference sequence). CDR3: CASSYARVAFYGYTF. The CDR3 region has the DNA TGTGCCAGCAGTTACGCCAGGGTGGCGTTTTATGGCTACACCTTC.

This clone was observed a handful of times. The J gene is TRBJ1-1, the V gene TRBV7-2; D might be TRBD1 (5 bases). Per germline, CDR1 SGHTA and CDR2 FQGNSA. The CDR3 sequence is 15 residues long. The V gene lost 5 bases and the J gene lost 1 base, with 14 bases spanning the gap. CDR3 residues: CASSPGGASNTEAFF. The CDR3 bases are TGTGCCAGCAGCCCGGGGGGAGCGTCGAACACTGAAGCTTTCTTT.

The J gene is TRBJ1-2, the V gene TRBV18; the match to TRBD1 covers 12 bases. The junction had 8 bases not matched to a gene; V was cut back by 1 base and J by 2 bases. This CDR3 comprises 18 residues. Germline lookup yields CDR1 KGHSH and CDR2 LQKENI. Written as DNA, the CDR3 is TGTGCCAGCTCACCACTCGGGACAGGGGGCGCGAGGAACTATGGCTACACCTTC. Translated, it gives CASSPLGTGGARNYGYTF.

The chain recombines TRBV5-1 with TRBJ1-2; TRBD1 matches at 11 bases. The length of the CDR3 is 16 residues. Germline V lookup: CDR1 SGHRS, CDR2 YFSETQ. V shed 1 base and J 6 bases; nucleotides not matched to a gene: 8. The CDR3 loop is CASSLRLGQGANGYTF. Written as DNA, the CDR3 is TGCGCCAGCAGCTTGCGCCTTGGACAGGGGGCGAATGGCTACACCTTC.

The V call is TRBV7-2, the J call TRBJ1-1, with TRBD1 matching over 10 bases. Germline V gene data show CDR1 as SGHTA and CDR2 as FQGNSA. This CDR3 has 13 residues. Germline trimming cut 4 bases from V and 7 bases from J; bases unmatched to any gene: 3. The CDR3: CASSSDRGLEAFF. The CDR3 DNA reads TGTGCCAGCAGCTCTGACAGGGGGCTTGAAGCTTTCTTT.

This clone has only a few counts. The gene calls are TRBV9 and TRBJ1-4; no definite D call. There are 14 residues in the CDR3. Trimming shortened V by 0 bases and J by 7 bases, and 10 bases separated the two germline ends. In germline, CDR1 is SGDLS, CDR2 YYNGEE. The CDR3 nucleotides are TGTGCCAGCAGCGTAGAACAACGAGGTGAAAAACTGTTTTTT. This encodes CASSVEQRGEKLFF.

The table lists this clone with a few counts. The CDR3 loop reads CASSLGGGVQETQYF. CDR3 in DNA: TGTGCCAGCAGCTTAGGTGGAGGGGTTCAAGAGACCCAGTACTTC. The chain couples TRBV11-2 to TRBJ2-5, with D perhaps TRBD2 (6 bases). Germline CDR1 SGHAT, CDR2 FQNNGV. V dropped 1 base and J dropped 2 bases, with 11 bases sitting between them. This CDR3 spans 15 amino acids. The variable domain in full, completed from reference TRBV11-2 and TRBJ2-5, reads EAGVAQSPRYKIIEKRQSVAFWCNPISGHATLYWYQQILGQGPKLLIQFQNNGVVDDSQLPKDRFSAERLKGVDSTLKIQPAKLEDSAVYLCASSLGGGVQETQYFGPGTRLLVL.

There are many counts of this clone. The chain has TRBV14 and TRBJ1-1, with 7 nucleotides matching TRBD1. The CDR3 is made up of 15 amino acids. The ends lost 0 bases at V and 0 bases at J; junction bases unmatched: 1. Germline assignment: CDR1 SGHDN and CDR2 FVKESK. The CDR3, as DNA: TGTGCCAGCAGCCAAGAGGGACAGTTGAACACTGAAGCTTTCTTT. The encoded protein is CASSQEGQLNTEAFF.

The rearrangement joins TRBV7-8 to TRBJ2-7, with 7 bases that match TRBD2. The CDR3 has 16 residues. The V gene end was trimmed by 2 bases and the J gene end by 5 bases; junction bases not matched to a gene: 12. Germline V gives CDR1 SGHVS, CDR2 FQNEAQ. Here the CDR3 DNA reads TGTGCCAGCAGCTTATCCCGAACGCAGGGAGGGGACGAGCAGTACTTC. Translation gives CASSLSRTQGGDEQYF.

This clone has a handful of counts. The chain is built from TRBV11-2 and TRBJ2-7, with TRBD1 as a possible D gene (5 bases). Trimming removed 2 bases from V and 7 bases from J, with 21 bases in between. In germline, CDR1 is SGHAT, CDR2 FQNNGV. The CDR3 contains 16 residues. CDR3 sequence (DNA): TGTGCCAGCAGCTTACCCGCTTGGGGCAGTTTCCTAGAGCAGTACTTC. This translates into CASSLPAWGSFLEQYF.

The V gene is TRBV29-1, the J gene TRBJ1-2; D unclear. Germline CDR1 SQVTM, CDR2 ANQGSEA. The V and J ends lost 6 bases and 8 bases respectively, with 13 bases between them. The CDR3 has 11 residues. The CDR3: CSVSSPSGYTF. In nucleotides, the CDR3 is TGCAGCGTGTCCAGTCCTAGCGGCTACACCTTC.

The CDR3 region is CASSLRRIAKNIQYF. As DNA, the CDR3 is TGTGCCAGCAGTTTAAGGCGGATAGCCAAAAACATTCAGTACTTC. The V call is TRBV28, the J call TRBJ2-4; D gene ambiguous. Germline V gives CDR1 MDHEN, CDR2 SYDVKM. The germline V and J ends were trimmed by 2 bases and 0 bases, with 8 bases remaining between them. CDR3 size: 15 residues.

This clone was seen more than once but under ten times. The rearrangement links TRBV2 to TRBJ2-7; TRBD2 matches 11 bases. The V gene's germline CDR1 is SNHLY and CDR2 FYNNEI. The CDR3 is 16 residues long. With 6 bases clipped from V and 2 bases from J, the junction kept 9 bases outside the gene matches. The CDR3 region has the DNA TGTGCCAGCAGATTGGTGGGACTAGCGGAAACCTACGAGCAGTACTTC. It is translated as CASRLVGLAETYEQYF.

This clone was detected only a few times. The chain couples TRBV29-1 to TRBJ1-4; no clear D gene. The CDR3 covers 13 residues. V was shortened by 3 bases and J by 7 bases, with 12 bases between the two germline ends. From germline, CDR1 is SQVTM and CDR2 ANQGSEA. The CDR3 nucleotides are TGCAGCGTTGATACTGGGAGTAGTGAAAAACTGTTTTTT. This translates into CSVDTGSSEKLFF. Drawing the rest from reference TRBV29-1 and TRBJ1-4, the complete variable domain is SAVISQKPSRDICQRGTSLTIQCQVDSQVTMMFWYRQQPGQSLTLIATANQGSEATYESGFVIDKFPISRPNLTFSTLTVSNMSPEDSSIYLCSVDTGSSEKLFFGSGTQLSVL.